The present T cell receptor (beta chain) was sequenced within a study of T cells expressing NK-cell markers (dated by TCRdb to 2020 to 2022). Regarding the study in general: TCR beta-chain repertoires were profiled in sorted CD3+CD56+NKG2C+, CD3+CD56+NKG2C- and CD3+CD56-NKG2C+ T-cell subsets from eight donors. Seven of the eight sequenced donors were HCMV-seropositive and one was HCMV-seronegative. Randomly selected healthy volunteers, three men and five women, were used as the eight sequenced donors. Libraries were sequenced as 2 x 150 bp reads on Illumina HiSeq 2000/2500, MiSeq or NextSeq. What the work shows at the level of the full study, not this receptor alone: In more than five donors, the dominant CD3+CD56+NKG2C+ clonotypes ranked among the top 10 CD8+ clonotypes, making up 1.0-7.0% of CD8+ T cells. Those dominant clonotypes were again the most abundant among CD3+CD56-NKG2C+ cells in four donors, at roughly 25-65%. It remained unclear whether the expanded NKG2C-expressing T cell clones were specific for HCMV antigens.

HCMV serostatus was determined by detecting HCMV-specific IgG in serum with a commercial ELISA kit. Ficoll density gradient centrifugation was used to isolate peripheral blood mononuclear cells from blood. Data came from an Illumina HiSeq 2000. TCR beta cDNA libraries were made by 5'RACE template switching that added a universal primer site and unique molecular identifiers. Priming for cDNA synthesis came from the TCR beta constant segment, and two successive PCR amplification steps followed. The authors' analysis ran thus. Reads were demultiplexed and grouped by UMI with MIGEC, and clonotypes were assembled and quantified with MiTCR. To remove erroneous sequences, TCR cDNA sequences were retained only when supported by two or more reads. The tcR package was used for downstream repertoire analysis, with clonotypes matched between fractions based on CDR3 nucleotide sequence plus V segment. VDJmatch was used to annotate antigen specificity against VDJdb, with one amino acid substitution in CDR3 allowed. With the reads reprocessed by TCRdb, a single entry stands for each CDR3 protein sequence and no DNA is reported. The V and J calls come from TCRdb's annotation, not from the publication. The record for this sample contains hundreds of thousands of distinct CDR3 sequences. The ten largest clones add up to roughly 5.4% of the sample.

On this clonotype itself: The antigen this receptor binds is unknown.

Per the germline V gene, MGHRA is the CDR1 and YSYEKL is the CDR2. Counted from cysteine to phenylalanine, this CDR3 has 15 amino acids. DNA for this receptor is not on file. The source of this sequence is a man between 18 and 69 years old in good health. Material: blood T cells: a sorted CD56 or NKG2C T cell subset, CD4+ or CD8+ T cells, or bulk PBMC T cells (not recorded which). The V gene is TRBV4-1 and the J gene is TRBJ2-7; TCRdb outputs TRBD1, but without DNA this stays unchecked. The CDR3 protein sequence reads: CASSQGGGSPYEQYF.